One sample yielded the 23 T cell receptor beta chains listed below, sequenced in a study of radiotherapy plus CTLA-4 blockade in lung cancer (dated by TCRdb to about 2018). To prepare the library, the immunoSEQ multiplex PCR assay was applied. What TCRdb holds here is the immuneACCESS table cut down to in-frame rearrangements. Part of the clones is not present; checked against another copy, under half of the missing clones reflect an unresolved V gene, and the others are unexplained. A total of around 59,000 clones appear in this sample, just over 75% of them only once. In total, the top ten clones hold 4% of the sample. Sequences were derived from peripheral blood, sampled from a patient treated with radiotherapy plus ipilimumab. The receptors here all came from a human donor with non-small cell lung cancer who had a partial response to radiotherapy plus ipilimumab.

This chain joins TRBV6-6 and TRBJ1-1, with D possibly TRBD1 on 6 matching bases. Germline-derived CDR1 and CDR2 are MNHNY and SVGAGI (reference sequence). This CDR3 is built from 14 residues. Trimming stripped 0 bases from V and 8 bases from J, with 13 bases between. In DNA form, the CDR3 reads TGTGCCAGCAGTTACTCGAGAGGGCAGGGGGAAGCTTTCTTT. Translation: CASSYSRGQGEAFF.

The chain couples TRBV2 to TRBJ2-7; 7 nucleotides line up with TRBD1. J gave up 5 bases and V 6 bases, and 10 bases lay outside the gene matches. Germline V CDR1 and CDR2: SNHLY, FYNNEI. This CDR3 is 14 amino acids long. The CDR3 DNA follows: TGTGCCAGCAGGGAACAGGGGCCGAGCGACGAGCAGTACTTC. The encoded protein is CASREQGPSDEQYF.

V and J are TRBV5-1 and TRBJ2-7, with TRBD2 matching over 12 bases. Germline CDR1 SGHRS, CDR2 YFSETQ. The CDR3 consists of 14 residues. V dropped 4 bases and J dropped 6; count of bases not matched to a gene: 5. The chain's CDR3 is CASSGTSGGREQYF. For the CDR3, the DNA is TGCGCCAGCAGCGGAACTAGCGGGGGGCGCGAGCAGTACTTC.

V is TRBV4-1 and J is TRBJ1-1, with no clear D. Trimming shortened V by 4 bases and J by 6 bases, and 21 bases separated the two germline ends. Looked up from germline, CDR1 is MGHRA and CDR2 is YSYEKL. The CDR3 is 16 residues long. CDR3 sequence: CASSLKGSLPGPEAFF. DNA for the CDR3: TGCGCCAGCAGCCTTAAAGGGAGCCTTCCTGGCCCTGAAGCTTTCTTT.

The CDR3 DNA reads TGTGCCAGCACCTCCCTAAACTCCTACGAGCAGTACTTC. It translates to CASTSLNSYEQYF. V gene TRBV6-5 combines with J gene TRBJ2-5; D not resolved. The J call may not be correct, given that the DNA end is closer to TRBJ2-7. Germline CDR1 reads MNHEY; CDR2 reads SVGAGI. The CDR3 is made up of 13 amino acids.

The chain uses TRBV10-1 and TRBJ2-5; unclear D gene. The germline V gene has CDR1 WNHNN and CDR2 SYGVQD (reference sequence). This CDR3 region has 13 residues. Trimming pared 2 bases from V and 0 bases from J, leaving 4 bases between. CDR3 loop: CASSEADQETQYF. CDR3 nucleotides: TGCGCCAGCAGTGAGGCAGACCAAGAGACCCAGTACTTC.

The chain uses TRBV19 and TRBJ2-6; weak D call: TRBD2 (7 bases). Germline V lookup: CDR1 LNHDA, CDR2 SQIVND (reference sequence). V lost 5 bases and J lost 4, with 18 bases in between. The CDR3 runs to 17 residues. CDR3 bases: TGTGCCAGTAGTCCTGGAGGGGGGACTACCGGGGCCAACGTCCTGACTTTC. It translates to CASSPGGGTTGANVLTF. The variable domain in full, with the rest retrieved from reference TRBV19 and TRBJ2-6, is DGGITQSPKYLFRKEGQNVTLSCEQNLNHDAMYWYRQDPGQGLRLIYYSQIVNDFQKGDIAEGYSVSREKKESFPLTVTSAQKNPTAFYLCASSPGGGTTGANVLTFGAGSRLTVL.

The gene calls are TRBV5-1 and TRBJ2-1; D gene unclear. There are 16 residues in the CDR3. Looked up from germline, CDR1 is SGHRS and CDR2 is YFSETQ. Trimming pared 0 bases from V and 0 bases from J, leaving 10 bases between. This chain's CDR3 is CASSLGALPSYNEQFF. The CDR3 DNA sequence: TGCGCCAGCAGCTTGGGAGCGCTCCCCTCCTACAATGAGCAGTTCTTC. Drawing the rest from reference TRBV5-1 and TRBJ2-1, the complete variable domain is KAGVTQTPRYLIKTRGQQVTLSCSPISGHRSVSWYQQTPGQGLQFLFEYFSETQRNKGNFPGRFSGRQFSNSRSEMNVSTLELGDSALYLCASSLGALPSYNEQFFGPGTRLTVL.

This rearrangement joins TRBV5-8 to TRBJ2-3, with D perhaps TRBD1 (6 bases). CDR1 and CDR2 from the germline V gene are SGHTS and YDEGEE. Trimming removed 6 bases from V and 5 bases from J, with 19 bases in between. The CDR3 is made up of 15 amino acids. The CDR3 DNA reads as TGTGCCAGCACAACCCCCCCCCAGGGGCAAGATACGCAGTATTTT. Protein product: CASTTPPQGQDTQYF. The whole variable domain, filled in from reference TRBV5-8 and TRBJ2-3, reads EAGVTQSPTHLIKTRGQQATLRCSPISGHTSVYWYQQALGLGLQFLLWYDEGEERNRGNFPPRFSGRQFPNYSSELNVNALELEDSALYLCASTTPPQGQDTQYFGPGTRLTVL.

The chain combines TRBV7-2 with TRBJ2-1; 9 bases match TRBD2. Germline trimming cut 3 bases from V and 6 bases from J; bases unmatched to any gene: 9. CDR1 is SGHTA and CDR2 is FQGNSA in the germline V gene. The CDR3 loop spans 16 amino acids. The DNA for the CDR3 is TGTGCCAGCAGCTTCTCTGCGGGGGGGGTACTCAATGAGCAGTTCTTC. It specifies CASSFSAGGVLNEQFF.

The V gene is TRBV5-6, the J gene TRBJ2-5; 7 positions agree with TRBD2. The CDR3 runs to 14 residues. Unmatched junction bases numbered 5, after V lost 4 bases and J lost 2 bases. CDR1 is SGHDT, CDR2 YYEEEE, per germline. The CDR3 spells CASSRAGDQETQYF. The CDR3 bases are TGTGCCAGCAGCCGGGCGGGGGATCAAGAGACCCAGTACTTC. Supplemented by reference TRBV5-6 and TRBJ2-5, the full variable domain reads DAGVTQSPTHLIKTRGQQVTLRCSPKSGHDTVSWYQQALGQGPQFIFQYYEEEERQRGNFPDRFSGHQFPNYSSELNVNALLLGDSALYLCASSRAGDQETQYFGPGTRLLVL.

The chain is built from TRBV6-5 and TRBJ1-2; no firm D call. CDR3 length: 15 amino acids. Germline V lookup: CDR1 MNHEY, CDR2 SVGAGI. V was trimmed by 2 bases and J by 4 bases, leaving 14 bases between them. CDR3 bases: TGTGCCAGCAGTTACACCCGTCGGGTCTCCTATGGCTACACCTTC. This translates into CASSYTRRVSYGYTF.

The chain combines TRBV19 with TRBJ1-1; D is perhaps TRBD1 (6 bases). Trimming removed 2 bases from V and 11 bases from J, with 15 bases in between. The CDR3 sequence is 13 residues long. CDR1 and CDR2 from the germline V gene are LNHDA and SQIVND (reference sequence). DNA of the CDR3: TGTGCCAGTAGTATATCAGGGGAGGGGAGCGCTTTCTTT. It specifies CASSISGEGSAFF. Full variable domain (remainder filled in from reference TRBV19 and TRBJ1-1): DGGITQSPKYLFRKEGQNVTLSCEQNLNHDAMYWYRQDPGQGLRLIYYSQIVNDFQKGDIAEGYSVSREKKESFPLTVTSAQKNPTAFYLCASSISGEGSAFFGQGTRLTVV.

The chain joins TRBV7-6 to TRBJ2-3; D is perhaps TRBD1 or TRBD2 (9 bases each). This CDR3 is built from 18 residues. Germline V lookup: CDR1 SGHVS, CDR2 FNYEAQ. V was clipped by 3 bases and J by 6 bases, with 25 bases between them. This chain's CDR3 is CASSFDRDRVLAGDTQYF. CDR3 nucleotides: TGTGCCAGCAGCTTCGACCGGGACAGGGTCCTAGCGGGGGATACGCAGTATTTT.

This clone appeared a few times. CDR3 in amino acids: CASSLRPGQGNNEQFF. CDR3 coding DNA: TGTGCCAGCAGCTTAAGACCGGGACAGGGGAACAATGAGCAGTTCTTC. This rearrangement joins TRBV11-3 to TRBJ2-1, with 10 bases matching TRBD1. Germline assignment: CDR1 SGHNT and CDR2 YENEEA. The CDR3 totals 16 residues. The V segment lost 2 bases and the J segment 5 bases; nucleotides outside the gene matches: 6.

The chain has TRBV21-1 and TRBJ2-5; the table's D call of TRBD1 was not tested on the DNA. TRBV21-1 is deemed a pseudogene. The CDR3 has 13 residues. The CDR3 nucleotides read TGTGCCAGAAGGGGACAGGAAGGAGAGACCCAGTACTTC. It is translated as CARRGQEGETQYF.

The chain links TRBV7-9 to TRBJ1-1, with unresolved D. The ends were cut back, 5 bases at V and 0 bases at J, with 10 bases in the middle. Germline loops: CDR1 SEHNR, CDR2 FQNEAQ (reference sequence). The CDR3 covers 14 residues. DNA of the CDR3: TGTGCCAGCAGCCCAGGACTGATGAACACTGAAGCTTTCTTT. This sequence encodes CASSPGLMNTEAFF.

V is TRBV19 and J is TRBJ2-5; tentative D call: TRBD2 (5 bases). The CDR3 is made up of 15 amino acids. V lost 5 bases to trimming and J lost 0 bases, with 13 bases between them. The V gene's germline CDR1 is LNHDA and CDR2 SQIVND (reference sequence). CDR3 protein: CASSFGRGYQETQYF. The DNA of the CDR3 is TGTGCCAGTAGTTTCGGGCGAGGGTACCAAGAGACCCAGTACTTC. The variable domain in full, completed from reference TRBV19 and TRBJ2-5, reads DGGITQSPKYLFRKEGQNVTLSCEQNLNHDAMYWYRQDPGQGLRLIYYSQIVNDFQKGDIAEGYSVSREKKESFPLTVTSAQKNPTAFYLCASSFGRGYQETQYFGPGTRLLVL.

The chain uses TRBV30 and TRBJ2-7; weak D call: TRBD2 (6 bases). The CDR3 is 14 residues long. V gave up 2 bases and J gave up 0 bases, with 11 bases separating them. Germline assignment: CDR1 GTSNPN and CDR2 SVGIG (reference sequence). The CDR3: CAWSTQGGSYEQYF. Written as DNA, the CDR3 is TGTGCCTGGAGTACCCAGGGAGGCTCCTACGAGCAGTACTTC. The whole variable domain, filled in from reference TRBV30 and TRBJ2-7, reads SQTIHQWPATLVQPVGSPLSLECTVEGTSNPNLYWYRQAAGRGLQLLFYSVGIGQISSEVPQNLSASRPQDRQFILSSKKLLLSDSGFYLCAWSTQGGSYEQYFGPGTRLTVT.

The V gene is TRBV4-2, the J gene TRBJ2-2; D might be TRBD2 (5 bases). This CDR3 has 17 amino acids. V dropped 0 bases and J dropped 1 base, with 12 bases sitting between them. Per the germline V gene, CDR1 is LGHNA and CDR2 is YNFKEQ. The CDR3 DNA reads TGTGCCAGCAGCCAAGAAGGGCTAGCCGAGAACACCGGGGAGCTGTTTTTT. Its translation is CASSQEGLAENTGELFF.

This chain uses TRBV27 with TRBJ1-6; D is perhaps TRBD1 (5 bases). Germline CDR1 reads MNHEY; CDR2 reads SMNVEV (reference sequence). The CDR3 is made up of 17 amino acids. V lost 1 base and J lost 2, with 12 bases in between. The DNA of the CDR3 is TGTGCCAGCAGTTTATTCGGGCAGGGAACCTATAATTCACCCCTCCACTTT. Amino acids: CASSLFGQGTYNSPLHF.

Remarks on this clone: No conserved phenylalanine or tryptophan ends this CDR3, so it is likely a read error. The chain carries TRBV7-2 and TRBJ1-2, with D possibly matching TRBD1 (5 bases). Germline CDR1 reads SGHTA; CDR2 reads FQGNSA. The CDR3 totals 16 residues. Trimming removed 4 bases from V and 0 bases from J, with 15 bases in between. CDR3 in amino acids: CASSYYRDSANYGYTL. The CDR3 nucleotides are TGTGCCAGCAGCTACTACCGGGACTCAGCTAACTATGGCTACACCCTC.

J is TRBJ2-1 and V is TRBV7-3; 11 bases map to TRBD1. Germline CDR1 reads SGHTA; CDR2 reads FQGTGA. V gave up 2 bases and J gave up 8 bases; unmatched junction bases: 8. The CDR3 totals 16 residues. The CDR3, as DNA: TGTGCCAGCAGCTTATCACCGGGACAGGGGGTAGATGAGCAGTTCTTC. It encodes CASSLSPGQGVDEQFF.